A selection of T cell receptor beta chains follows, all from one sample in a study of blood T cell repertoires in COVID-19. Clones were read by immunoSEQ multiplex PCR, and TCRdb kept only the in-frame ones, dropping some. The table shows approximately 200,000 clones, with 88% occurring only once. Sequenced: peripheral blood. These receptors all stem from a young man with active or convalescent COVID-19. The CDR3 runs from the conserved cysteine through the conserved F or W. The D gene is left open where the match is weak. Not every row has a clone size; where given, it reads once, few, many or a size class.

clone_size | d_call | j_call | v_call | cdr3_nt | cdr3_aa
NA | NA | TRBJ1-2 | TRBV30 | TGTGCCTGGAGCGAGGGGGGGGGCTATGGCTACACCTTC | CAWSEGGGYGYTF
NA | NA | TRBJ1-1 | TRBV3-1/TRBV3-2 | TGTGCCAGCAGCCACAGACCAGGGGTAGTGCCGAACACTGAAGCTTTCTTT | CASSHRPGVVPNTEAFF
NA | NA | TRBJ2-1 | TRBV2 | TGTGCCAGCAGCGTCGACAGCAATTCCTACAATGAGCAGTTCTTC | CASSVDSNSYNEQFF
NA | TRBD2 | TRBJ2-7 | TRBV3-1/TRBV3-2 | TGTGCCAGCAGCCGAACGGGACTAGCGGGATCACTTTCCTACGAGCAGTACTTC | CASSRTGLAGSLSYEQYF
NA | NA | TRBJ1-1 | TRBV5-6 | TGTGCCAGCAGCTTTTCAGGGAGGGGGACTGAAGCTTTCTTT | CASSFSGRGTEAFF
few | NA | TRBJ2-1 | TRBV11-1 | TGTGCCAGCAGGTTAGGACTGAACTACAATGAGCAGTTCTTC | CASRLGLNYNEQFF
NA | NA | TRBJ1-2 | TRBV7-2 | TGTGCCAGCAGCTTAGACCTATGGCAGGATTATGGCTACACCTTC | CASSLDLWQDYGYTF
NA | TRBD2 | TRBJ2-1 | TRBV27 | TGTGCCAGCAGTGGTGGGACTAGCGGATTCAATGAGCAGTTCTTC | CASSGGTSGFNEQFF
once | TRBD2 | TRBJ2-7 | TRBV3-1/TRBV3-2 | TGTGCCAGCAGCCGTGGACTAGCGGGAGGTTACGAGCAGTACTTC | CASSRGLAGGYEQYF
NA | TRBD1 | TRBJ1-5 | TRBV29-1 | TGCAGCGTTTCAGTAGGGACAGGGGTTAGGGGAGAAGCCCAGCATTTT | CSVSVGTGVRGEAQHF
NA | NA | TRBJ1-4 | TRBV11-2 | TGTGCCAGCAGCTTAGGGCGGGGAATGGGTGAAAAACTGTTTTTT | CASSLGRGMGEKLFF
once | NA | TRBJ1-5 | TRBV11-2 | TGTGCCAGCAGCTTAGAGGGCGGGACCCATCAGCCCCAGCATTTT | CASSLEGGTHQPQHF
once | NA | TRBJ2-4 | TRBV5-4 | TGTGCCAGCAGCCTAACCGGGGAGACCAAAAACATTCAGTACTTC | CASSLTGETKNIQYF
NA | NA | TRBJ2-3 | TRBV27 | TGTGCCAGCAGTTTACGCTCGGCCAGGGGAGTCACAGATACGCAGTATTTT | CASSLRSARGVTDTQYF
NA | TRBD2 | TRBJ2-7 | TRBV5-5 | TGTGCCAGCAGCTTGGTGGCGGGGGGGCCCTACGAGCAGTACTTC | CASSLVAGGPYEQYF
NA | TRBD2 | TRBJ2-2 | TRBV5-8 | TGTGCCAGCAGCTTGGAGCTGCGGGAGGGTCCCGGGGAGCTGTTTTTT | CASSLELREGPGELFF
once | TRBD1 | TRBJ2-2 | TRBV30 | TGTGCCTGGGGACTGACAGGGTTAAACACCGGGGAGCTGTTTTTT | CAWGLTGLNTGELFF
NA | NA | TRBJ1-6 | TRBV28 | TGTGCCAGCAGTTTGCGGGCAGCCAATTCACCCCTCCACTTT | CASSLRAANSPLHF
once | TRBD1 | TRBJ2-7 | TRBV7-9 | TGTGCCAGCAGCTCGGACAGGGGATCCTACGAGCAGTACTTC | CASSSDRGSYEQYF
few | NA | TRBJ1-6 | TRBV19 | TGTGCCAGTAGTATGAGAGGACAGACCGACTACCTTTCACCCCTCCACTTT | CASSMRGQTDYLSPLHF
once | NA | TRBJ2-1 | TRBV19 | TGTGCCAGTAGCGTAGCGCTCTCCTACAATGAGCAGTTCTTC | CASSVALSYNEQFF
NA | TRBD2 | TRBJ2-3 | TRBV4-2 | TGTGCCAGCAGCCCGGGGACTAGCGGTCGCACAGATACGCAGTATTTT | CASSPGTSGRTDTQYF
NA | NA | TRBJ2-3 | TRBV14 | TGTGCCAGCAGCCACCCATGGGGAGGAGCTGAGGGTACGCAGTATTTT | CASSHPWGGAEGTQYF
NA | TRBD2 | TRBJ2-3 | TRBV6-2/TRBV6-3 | TGTGCCAGCAGTTCCCCTCGTTTTCCGGGAGGGTACACAGATACGCAGTATTTT | CASSSPRFPGGYTDTQYF
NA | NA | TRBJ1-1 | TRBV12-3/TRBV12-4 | TGTGCCAGCAGTTTGAAAGGGGACACTGAAGCTTTCTTT | CASSLKGDTEAFF
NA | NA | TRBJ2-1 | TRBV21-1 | TGTGCCAGCTGGACTAGCGGGAGCTCCTACAATGAGCAGTTCTTC | CASWTSGSSYNEQFF
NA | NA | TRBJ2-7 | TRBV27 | TGTGCCAGCAGTCAGTTGGGGGCATCCTACGAGCAGTACTTC | CASSQLGASYEQYF
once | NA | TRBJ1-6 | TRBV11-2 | TGTGCCAGCAGGCTATCGATTTTTAGCTCCTATAATTCACCCCTCCACTTT | CASRLSIFSSYNSPLHF
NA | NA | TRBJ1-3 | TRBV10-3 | TGTGCCATCACCCCGTCCTCTGGAAACACCATATATTTT | CAITPSSGNTIYF
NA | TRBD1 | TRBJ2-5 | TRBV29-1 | TGCAGCGTTGAGGGGCTACTCCAGGGGGTTCAAGAGACCCAGTACTTC | CSVEGLLQGVQETQYF
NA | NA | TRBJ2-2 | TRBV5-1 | TGCGCCAGCAGAAAGGGGTCGGACACCGGGGAGCTGTTTTTT | CASRKGSDTGELFF
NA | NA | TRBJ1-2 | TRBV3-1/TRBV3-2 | TGTGCCAGCAGCGCAGAACCGGGAGGCTACACCTTC | CASSAEPGGYTF
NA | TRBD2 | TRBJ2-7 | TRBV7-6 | TGTGCCAGCAGCCCAAAACCGGGACACCTAGCGGGAGCCTACGAGCAGTACTTC | CASSPKPGHLAGAYEQYF
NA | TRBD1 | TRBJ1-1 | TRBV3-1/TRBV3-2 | TGTGCCAGCAGCCGACCAGGGGGCGCGGGCACTGAAGCTTTCTTT | CASSRPGGAGTEAFF
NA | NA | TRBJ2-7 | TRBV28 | TGTGCCAGCAGCCTCACAGTCCCCGGGGCCTACGAGCAGTACTTC | CASSLTVPGAYEQYF
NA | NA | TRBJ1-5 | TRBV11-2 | TGTGCCAGCAGCCGAGACTCCAGCAATCAGCCCCAGCATTTT | CASSRDSSNQPQHF
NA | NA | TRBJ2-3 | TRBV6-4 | TGTGCCAGCAGGCGACTGCTGTCGGATACGCAGTATTTT | CASRRLLSDTQYF
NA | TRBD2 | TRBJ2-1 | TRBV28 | TGTGCCAGCAGCCGTAGCGGGAGGGGGTCGAATGAGCAGTTCTTC | CASSRSGRGSNEQFF
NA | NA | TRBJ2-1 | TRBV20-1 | TGCAGTGCTAGTTATTCCCTTTCCTACAATGAGCAGTTCTTC | CSASYSLSYNEQFF
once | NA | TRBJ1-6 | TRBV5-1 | TGCGCCAGCAGCTTGGGACAGGAGGAGTCACCCCTCCACTTT | CASSLGQEESPLHF
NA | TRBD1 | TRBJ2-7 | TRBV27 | TGTGCCAGCAGTCCCCGGACAGGGGTCGACGAGCAGTACTTC | CASSPRTGVDEQYF
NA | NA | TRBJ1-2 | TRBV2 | TGTGCCAGCAGCACGATCGGACAATCCTATGGCTACACCTTC | CASSTIGQSYGYTF
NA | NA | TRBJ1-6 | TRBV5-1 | TGCGCCAGCAGCTTGCAAAGCGATAATTCACCCCTCCACTTT | CASSLQSDNSPLHF
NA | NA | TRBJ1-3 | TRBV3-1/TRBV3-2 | TGTGCCAGCAGCCAGAATAGTGGGCAGTTGTTCTCTGGAAACACCATATATTTT | CASSQNSGQLFSGNTIYF
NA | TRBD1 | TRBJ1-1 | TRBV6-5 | TGTGCCAGCCGGACAGGGTTGGACACTGAAGCTTTCTTT | CASRTGLDTEAFF
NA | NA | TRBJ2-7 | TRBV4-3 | TGCGCCAGCAGCCAAGATTTCGGCAGAGGCTACGAGCAGTACTTC | CASSQDFGRGYEQYF
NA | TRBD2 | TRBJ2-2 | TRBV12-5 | TGTGCTAGTGGGCTGATGGGGGGGACCGGGGAGCTGTTTTTT | CASGLMGGTGELFF